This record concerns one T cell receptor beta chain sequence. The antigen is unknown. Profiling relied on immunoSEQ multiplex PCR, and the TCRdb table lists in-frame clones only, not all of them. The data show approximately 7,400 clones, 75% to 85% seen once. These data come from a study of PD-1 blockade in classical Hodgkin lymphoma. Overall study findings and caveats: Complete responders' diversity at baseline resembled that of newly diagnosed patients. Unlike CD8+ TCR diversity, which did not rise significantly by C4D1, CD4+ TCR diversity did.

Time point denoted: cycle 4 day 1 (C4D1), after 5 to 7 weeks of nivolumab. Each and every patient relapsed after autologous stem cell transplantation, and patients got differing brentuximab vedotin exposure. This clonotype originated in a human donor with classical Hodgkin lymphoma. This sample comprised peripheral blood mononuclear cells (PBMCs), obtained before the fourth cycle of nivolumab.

This CDR3 is CASSFRGGETQYF. Written as DNA, the CDR3 is TGTGCCAGCAGCTTTAGGGGGGGAGAGACCCAGTACTTC. This chain joins TRBV7-6 and TRBJ2-5; possible D gene TRBD2, 7 bases. The CDR3 has 13 amino acids. Trimming removed 3 bases at V and 4 bases at J, with 9 bases between. Germline lookup yields CDR1 SGHVS and CDR2 FNYEAQ.